The 25 T cell receptor beta chains in this list originate from one sample, sequenced in a study of T-cell reconstitution after alpha-beta-depleted transplantation in children. Unique molecular identifiers were incorporated into the prepared TCRbeta library. In TCRdb, the PCR reads were re-called with MiXCR into one record per CDR3 protein. The data contain about 420,000 distinct CDR3 sequences, about 16% of them seen just once; the ten biggest clones take up less than 30%. The specimen was PBMCs, mostly from graft donor cells, collected 360 days after TCRalphabeta/CD19-depleted stem cell transplant. Receptors were obtained from a boy under two years old who had a stem cell transplant for Wiskott-Aldrich syndrome, so the T cells may come from the graft donor.

V is TRBV7-9 and J is TRBJ1-5, with D tentatively TRBD1 (5 bases). V gave up 5 bases and J gave up 2 bases, with 13 bases separating them. CDR1 is SEHNR, CDR2 FQNEAQ, per germline (reference sequence). The length of the CDR3 is 15 residues. This CDR3 is CASSLAGPGNQPQHF. DNA of the CDR3: TGTGCCAGCAGCCTCGCGGGACCGGGCAATCAGCCCCAGCATTTT. The variable domain in full, completed from reference TRBV7-9 and TRBJ1-5, reads DTGVSQNPRHKITKRGQNVTFRCDPISEHNRLYWYRQTLGQGPEFLTYFQNEAQLEKSRLLSDRFSAERPKGSFSTLEIQRTEQGDSAMYLCASSLAGPGNQPQHFGDGTRLSIL.

This clonotype was seen a handful of times. The chain uses TRBV7-2 and TRBJ2-2; perhaps D is TRBD1 or TRBD2 (6 bases each). Germline assignment: CDR1 SGHTA and CDR2 FQGNSA. This CDR3 contains 14 residues. Between the trimmed V and J ends, which lost 6 bases and 7 bases, there was a span of 15 bases. The CDR3 reads CASRKRGVSGELFF. The CDR3 nucleotides read TGTGCCAGCAGAAAAAGGGGGGTCAGCGGGGAGCTGTTTTTT.

The rearrangement links TRBV30 to TRBJ2-2, with TRBD1 as a possible D gene (6 bases). The CDR3 covers 13 residues. Per the germline V gene, CDR1 is GTSNPN and CDR2 is SVGIG (reference sequence). With 4 bases removed from V and 7 bases from J, the gap between germline ends came to 13 bases. The CDR3: CAWIQGSGGELFF. The CDR3 DNA reads as TGTGCCTGGATACAGGGTTCCGGCGGGGAGCTGTTTTTT.

This chain joins TRBV28 and TRBJ2-2; perhaps TRBD1 as D (6 bases). V was clipped by 6 bases and J by 6 bases, with 17 bases between them. The CDR3 sequence is 15 residues long. Germline V gene data show CDR1 as MDHEN and CDR2 as SYDVKM. The CDR3 loop is CASRGADTGPGELFF. CDR3 DNA: TGTGCCAGCAGGGGGGCCGACACTGGCCCCGGGGAGCTGTTTTTT.

This clonotype appeared a few times. The genes are TRBV12-3 or TRBV12-4 and TRBJ1-1; D not resolved. With 1 base removed from V and 2 bases from J, the gap between germline ends came to 8 bases. This CDR3 spans 14 amino acids. The CDR3 DNA sequence: TGTGCCAGCAGTTTAGACGGGCCAAACACTGAAGCTTTCTTT. It codes for CASSLDGPNTEAFF.

This clonotype was detected only a few times. The J gene is TRBJ2-7, the V gene TRBV4-1; 7 bases line up with TRBD1. V shed 0 bases, J shed 1 base, and the junction held 9 bases outside the gene matches. Germline V gene data show CDR1 as MGHRA and CDR2 as YSYEKL. The CDR3 consists of 17 residues. CDR3 coding DNA: TGCGCCAGCAGCCAAGAGCAACGATCGGGACAGTCCTACGAGCAGTACTTC. Translating it yields CASSQEQRSGQSYEQYF.

The chain employs TRBV6-2 or TRBV6-3 and TRBJ2-1; TRBD1 aligns across 11 bases. Germline V CDR1 and CDR2: MNHEY, SVGEGT. This CDR3 comprises 17 residues. Unmatched junction bases numbered 4, after V lost 2 bases and J lost 1 base. CDR3 amino acids: CASSYVDRGPSYNEQFF. The CDR3 coding sequence is TGTGCCAGCAGTTACGTGGACAGGGGGCCATCCTACAATGAGCAGTTCTTC.

This clonotype came up a few times. J is TRBJ2-1 and V is TRBV5-1; 9 bases fit TRBD2. J was trimmed by 3 bases and V by 3 bases; bases with no gene match: 22. The CDR3 spans 21 residues. The germline gives CDR1 SGHRS, CDR2 YFSETQ. CDR3 nucleotides: TGCGCCAGCAGCTATAGCTACCGGGACAGAGAAGCGGGGGGCAACTACAATGAGCAGTTCTTC. Translated: CASSYSYRDREAGGNYNEQFF.

This clonotype was counted a few times. This sequence joins TRBV27 and TRBJ2-4; 7 bases agree with TRBD2. Losses at the gene ends were 3 bases for V and 0 bases for J; bases not matched to a gene: 5. This CDR3 has 16 amino acids. The germline gives CDR1 MNHEY, CDR2 SMNVEV (reference sequence). The chain's CDR3 is CASSFSASGAKNIQYF. The CDR3 coding sequence is TGTGCCAGCAGTTTTTCGGCTAGCGGAGCCAAAAACATTCAGTACTTC.

The chain recombines TRBV12-3 or TRBV12-4 with TRBJ2-4; 7 bases are a match to TRBD1. The CDR3 consists of 16 residues. V dropped 5 bases and J dropped 6; count of bases not matched to a gene: 13. This CDR3 is CASSQKPRTGRNIQYF. The CDR3 DNA sequence: TGTGCCAGCAGTCAAAAGCCTCGGACAGGCCGAAACATTCAGTACTTC.

CDR3 sequence: CASSLAVPGGYTF. Here the CDR3 DNA reads TGTGCCAGCAGCTTGGCCGTCCCGGGGGGCTACACCTTC. The rearrangement links TRBV5-5 to TRBJ1-2, with D uncertain. Trimming shortened V by 0 bases and J by 8 bases, and 11 bases separated the two germline ends. Germline CDR1 is SGHKS and CDR2 is YYEKEE (reference sequence). The CDR3 consists of 13 residues.

The rearrangement uses TRBV19 and TRBJ2-7; D may be TRBD2 (5 bases). Trimming pared 7 bases from V and 3 bases from J, leaving 16 bases between. Germline lookup yields CDR1 LNHDA and CDR2 SQIVND (reference sequence). This CDR3 has 14 amino acids. DNA of the CDR3: TGTGCCAGTAAAGAAAGTTTTCGGGGCTACGAGCAGTACTTC. Its translation is CASKESFRGYEQYF.

Only a few counts were recorded for this clonotype. In nucleotides, the CDR3 is TGTGCCATCACTCAAGGACCGGGGCAAGGGGAGACCCAGTACTTC. This gives the protein CAITQGPGQGETQYF. This chain joins TRBV10-3 and TRBJ2-5; D is perhaps TRBD1 or TRBD2 (5 bases each). This CDR3 comprises 15 residues. The V gene's germline CDR1 is ENHRY and CDR2 SYGVKD. Trimming left V 7 bases short and J 5 bases short, with 20 bases between.

The rearrangement uses TRBV2 and TRBJ2-6; the D gene is possibly TRBD1 (6 bases). V was clipped by 2 bases and J by 4 bases, with 18 bases between them. The length of the CDR3 is 18 residues. Germline loops: CDR1 SNHLY, CDR2 FYNNEI. CDR3 in DNA: TGTGCCAGCAGTGAATGGCAGGGGTTTGGGGGAGGGGCCAACGTCCTGACTTTC. Encoded protein: CASSEWQGFGGGANVLTF. Using reference TRBV2 and TRBJ2-6 for the parts outside the CDR3, the full variable domain is EPEVTQTPSHQVTQMGQEVILRCVPISNHLYFYWYRQILGQKVEFLVSFYNNEISEKSEIFDDQFSVERPDGSNFTLKIRSTKLEDSAMYFCASSEWQGFGGGANVLTFGAGSRLTVL.

This clonotype was detected only a few times. This rearrangement joins TRBV6-5 to TRBJ1-2; D is undetermined. V was trimmed by 2 bases and J by 0 bases, leaving 7 bases between them. Germline assignment: CDR1 MNHEY and CDR2 SVGAGI. The CDR3 sequence is 14 residues long. The CDR3 nucleotides are TGTGCCAGCAGTTACCGCCGGACTAACTATGGCTACACCTTC. Protein product: CASSYRRTNYGYTF.

The J gene is TRBJ1-1, the V gene TRBV29-1, with a possible D match to TRBD1 (6 bases). Trimming took off 6 bases at V and 1 base at J, with 30 bases between the two ends. In germline, CDR1 is SQVTM, CDR2 ANQGSEA. The CDR3 is 19 amino acids. CDR3 sequence: CSVAVGGTGSRPTNTEAFF. CDR3 nucleotide sequence: TGCAGCGTGGCTGTTGGGGGCACAGGCTCTAGGCCGACGAACACTGAAGCTTTCTTT.

This clonotype has a handful of counts. V gene TRBV4-1 combines with J gene TRBJ2-3, with 7 bases fitting TRBD1. Germline V gene lookup returns CDR1 MGHRA and CDR2 YSYEKL. This CDR3 is 16 amino acids long. Trimming took 3 bases from V and 0 from J; bases not matched to a gene: 6. The CDR3 nucleotides are TGCGCCAGCAGCCAGGAAGACAGGGCTAGCACAGATACGCAGTATTTT. Translation: CASSQEDRASTDTQYF.

The rearrangement joins TRBV12-3 or TRBV12-4 to TRBJ2-2; 7 nucleotides match TRBD1. V shed 7 bases and J 6 bases; nucleotides not matched to a gene: 8. The CDR3 length is 14 residues. The DNA for the CDR3 is TGTGCCAGCACCCTTACAGGGGTGGCCGGGGAGCTGTTTTTT. Protein sequence: CASTLTGVAGELFF.

This clonotype was picked up a small number of times. The CDR3 reads CASSLALGTGGYEQYF. For the CDR3, the DNA is TGCGCCAGCAGCTTGGCCCTTGGGACAGGGGGTTACGAGCAGTACTTC. The chain uses TRBV5-1 and TRBJ2-7; 11 nucleotides line up with TRBD1. Trimming removed 0 bases from V and 4 bases from J; junction bases left unmatched: 6. The CDR3 extends over 16 amino acids. From germline, CDR1 is SGHRS and CDR2 YFSETQ.

In its sample, this clonotype was seen a few times. This rearrangement joins TRBV27 to TRBJ2-7; TRBD2 aligns across 11 bases. The CDR3 runs 16 residues. Trimming cost V 2 bases and J 4 bases; bases outside gene matches: 7. Germline CDR1 is MNHEY and CDR2 is SMNVEV (reference sequence). The CDR3 loop is CASSLKWGLADYEQYF. The CDR3 nucleotides read TGTGCCAGCAGTTTAAAGTGGGGACTAGCGGATTACGAGCAGTACTTC.

The chain joins TRBV5-1 to TRBJ2-3, with no clear D. The germline V and J ends were trimmed by 0 bases and 2 bases, with 10 bases remaining between them. Germline CDR1 SGHRS, CDR2 YFSETQ. The CDR3 has 15 residues. As DNA, the CDR3 is TGCGCCAGCAGCTTGGCCGTTGGAGTCACAGATACGCAGTATTTT. It is translated as CASSLAVGVTDTQYF.

This chain links TRBV5-1 with TRBJ2-1, with D tentatively TRBD2 (6 bases). The V end lost 7 bases, the J end lost 7 bases, and 18 bases lay between the germline ends. Germline V gene sequence: CDR1 SGHRS, CDR2 YFSETQ. The CDR3 totals 14 residues. In nucleotides, the CDR3 is TGCGCCAGCGCAAAATACCCGAGCGGGAATGAGCAGTTCTTC. Translated, it gives CASAKYPSGNEQFF.

The V gene is TRBV20-1, the J gene TRBJ2-3; TRBD1 might be the D (6 bases). CDR3 length equals 15 residues. Germline V gives CDR1 DFQATT, CDR2 SNEGSKA (reference sequence). Between the trimmed V and J ends, which lost 0 bases and 1 base, there was a span of 11 bases. The CDR3 coding sequence is TGCAGTGCTAGAGATCACAGGGAAGGCACAGATACGCAGTATTTT. Its translation: CSARDHREGTDTQYF.

In its sample, this clonotype was seen many times. The J gene is TRBJ2-5, the V gene TRBV12-3 or TRBV12-4; D is ambiguous. The CDR3 spans 13 residues. Between the trimmed V and J ends, which lost 6 bases and 2 bases, there was a span of 10 bases. DNA for the CDR3: TGTGCCAGCAGCCTACTTACACAAGAGACCCAGTACTTC. Its translation is CASSLLTQETQYF.

This clonotype was picked up one time. The chain links TRBV27 to TRBJ1-1; 7 bases align to TRBD1. The CDR3 is made up of 15 amino acids. Germline V CDR1 and CDR2: MNHEY, SMNVEV (reference sequence). V shed 6 bases and J 3 bases; nucleotides not matched to a gene: 10. The CDR3 nucleotides are TGTGCCAGCAGCTCCGCGGGACAGATGGACACTGAAGCTTTCTTT. As protein: CASSSAGQMDTEAFF.